Listed below are T cell receptor beta chains from one sample, sequenced in a study of blood T cells in healthy people across ages. TCRdb reprocessed the 5' RACE reads via MiXCR and lists one record per CDR3 protein. The data show some 670,000 distinct CDR3 sequences, 40% to 65% seen once. Sequenced material: blood. These receptors all come from a woman aged 80 or over in good health. The conserved cysteine and the conserved F or W are not part of the CDR3 here. A D gene is named only where the DNA matches it firmly.

TRBV4-1	-	ASSQVAGTNEKLF
TRBV25-1	TRBD1	ASSDPSRTGRFSTNEKLF
TRBV6-5	-	ATWGPGEPEAF
TRBV3-1	-	ASSQGGGREVNEQF
TRBV20-1	-	SGLRSGSTDTQY
TRBV11-2	-	ASSLSRAISYEQY
TRBV7-2	-	ASSPTTSIGVYGYT
TRBV3-1	TRBD2	ASSQDPASGRGEQF
TRBV29-1	TRBD1	SVALTGGTNSNQPQH
TRBV7-9	-	ASSFGSPLYNEQF
TRBV9	-	ASSPQSHDRIYGYT
TRBV14	TRBD1	ASSYQTGRDYGYT
TRBV2	TRBD2	ASSELGLAGGNEQF
TRBV28	-	ASRNRDSGLLAKNIQY